This T cell receptor beta chain was observed in a study of CD8 T cells in ankylosing spondylitis (dated 2017 in TCRdb). Describing the broader study: To find TCR variants linked to disease, the study profiled T cell receptor beta repertoires in ankylosing spondylitis patients and healthy donors. The full study cohort comprised about 23 ankylosing spondylitis patients and over 95 healthy donors. Peripheral blood samples were taken, and synovial fluid was additionally collected from ankylosing spondylitis patients.

Beyond this particular receptor, the publication reports: A TCR beta motif of several highly homologous amino acid variants appeared characteristic of blood from ankylosing spondylitis patients. The disease-linked clones were reported to be significantly enriched in matched synovial fluid samples from ankylosing spondylitis patients. The disease-linked clones showed a CD8+ phenotype and occurred at relatively low frequencies in peripheral blood. Some TCR beta motif variants had previously been reported in synovial fluid and blood of reactive arthritis patients, which suggested common disease-initiation mechanisms.

Based on the germline V gene, the CDR1 and CDR2 sequences are MNHNS and SASEGT. Measured from the cysteine to the phenylalanine, the CDR3 is 18 residues long. Only the CDR3 part of the read is kept: 54 bases, read in frame from the first base. The junction shows trimming of 6 bases on V and 2 bases on J, plus 23 bases between the germline ends. There are many counts of this clonotype. Its antigen is still unknown. No base qualities exist here, and no much larger clone lies one base off it. Sequenced using an Illumina HiSeq 2500. Quantitative 5'-RACE with molecular barcodes was used to prepare TCR beta libraries. The original methods were these. To identify disease-linked TCR variants, a new computational method was used, one built on a probabilistic model of VDJ rearrangement. TCRdb applied fastp at Q25 and MiXCR to the public reads, then kept only in-frame beta chains. Duplicate CDR3 protein sequences are folded into a single record with the most common DNA and genes. These V and J calls rely on TCRdb rather than the paper's analysis. For this sample there are under 400,000 distinct CDR3 sequences; roughly 10% appear just once. The leading ten clones occupy about a tenth of the sample.

The receptor was isolated from a female donor with ankylosing spondylitis or in good health (not recorded which). The V and J genes are TRBV6-1 and TRBJ1-3, with TRBD1 perhaps the D gene, on 5 matching bases. The sample was blood, either unsorted or a sorted T cell fraction (not recorded which). The nucleotides are TGTGCCAGCAGCCGAGCGCTCATAAGGGGAGTGGCTGGAAACACCATATATTTT. Its protein product is CASSRALIRGVAGNTIYF.